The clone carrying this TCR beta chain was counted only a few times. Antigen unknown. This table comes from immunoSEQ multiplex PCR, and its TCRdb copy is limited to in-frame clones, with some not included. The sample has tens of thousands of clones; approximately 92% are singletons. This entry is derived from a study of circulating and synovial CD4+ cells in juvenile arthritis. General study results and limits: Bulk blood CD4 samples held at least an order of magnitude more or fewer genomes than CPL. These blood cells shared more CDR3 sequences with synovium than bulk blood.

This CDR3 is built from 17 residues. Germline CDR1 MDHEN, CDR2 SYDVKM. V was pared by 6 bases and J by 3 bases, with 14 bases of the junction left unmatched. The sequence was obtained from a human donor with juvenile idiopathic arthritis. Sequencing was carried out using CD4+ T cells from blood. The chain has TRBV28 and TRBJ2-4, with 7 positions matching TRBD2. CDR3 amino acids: CASSSPSGMLSKNIQYF. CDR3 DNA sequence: TGTGCCAGCAGCAGCCCCAGCGGGATGTTGAGCAAAAACATTCAGTACTTC.